This TCR beta chain was identified in a study of shared clonotypes between healthy human individuals. To note about this clone: Its antigen is unidentified.

The germline CDR1 and CDR2 sequences are SEHNR and FQNEAQ (reference sequence). The CDR3 is 13 amino acids. The ends were cut back, 4 bases at V and 3 bases at J, with 9 bases in the middle. Sequencing used immunoSEQ multiplex PCR; TCRdb keeps in-frame clones, though not all of them. The table includes about 110,000 clones, approximately 65% detected once. Study findings and constraints: The study sampled only blood, and tissue repertoires likely differ. A handful of donors held approximately 4.6% of naive CD4 clonotypes in common.

The sequencing sample was made of memory CD8+ T cells sorted from blood. Subset defined: CD45RO+ cells pooled with CCR7-negative TemRA cells. The gene calls are TRBV7-9 and TRBJ1-2; D ambiguous. The sequence came from a woman aged 25 to 39 in good health. The CDR3 spells CASSSRSYYGYTF. In nucleotides, the CDR3 is TGTGCCAGCAGCTCCCGTTCATACTATGGCTACACCTTC.